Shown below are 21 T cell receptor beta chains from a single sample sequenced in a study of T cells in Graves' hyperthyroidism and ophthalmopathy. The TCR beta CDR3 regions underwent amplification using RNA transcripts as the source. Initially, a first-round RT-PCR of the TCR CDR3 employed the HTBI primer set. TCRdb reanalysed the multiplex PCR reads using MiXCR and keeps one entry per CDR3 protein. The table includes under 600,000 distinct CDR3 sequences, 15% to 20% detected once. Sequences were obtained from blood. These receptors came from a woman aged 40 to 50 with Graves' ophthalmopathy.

The CDR3 DNA follows: TGTGCCACCAGCAGAGATAGGGCAACCCAAGAGACCCAGTACTTC. Protein sequence: CATSRDRATQETQYF. This chain connects TRBV15 to TRBJ2-5; unclear D gene. Germline CDR1 reads LNHNV; CDR2 reads YYDKDF (reference sequence). The CDR3 totals 15 residues. Trimming stripped 0 bases from V and 1 base from J, with 9 bases between.

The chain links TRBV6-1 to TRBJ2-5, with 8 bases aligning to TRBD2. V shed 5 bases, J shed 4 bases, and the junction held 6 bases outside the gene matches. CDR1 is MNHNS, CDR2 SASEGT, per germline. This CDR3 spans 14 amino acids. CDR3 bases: TGTGCCAGCAGTCGACTAGCGTCCGTAGAGACCCAGTACTTC. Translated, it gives CASSRLASVETQYF.

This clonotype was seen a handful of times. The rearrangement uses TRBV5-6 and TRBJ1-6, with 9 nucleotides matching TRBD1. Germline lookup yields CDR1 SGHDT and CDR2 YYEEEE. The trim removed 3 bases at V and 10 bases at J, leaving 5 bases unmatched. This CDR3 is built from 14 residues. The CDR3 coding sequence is TGTGCCAGCAGCTATACAGGGGGCGGGTCACCCCTCCACTTT. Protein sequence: CASSYTGGGSPLHF.

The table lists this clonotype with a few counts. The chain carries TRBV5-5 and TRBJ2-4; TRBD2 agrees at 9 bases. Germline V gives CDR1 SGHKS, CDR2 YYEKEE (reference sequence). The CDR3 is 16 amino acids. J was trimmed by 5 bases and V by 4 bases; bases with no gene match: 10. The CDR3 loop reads CASSERLAGNENIQYF. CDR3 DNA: TGTGCCAGCAGCGAGAGGCTAGCGGGGAACGAAAACATTCAGTACTTC. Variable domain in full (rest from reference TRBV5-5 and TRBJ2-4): DAGVTQSPTHLIKTRGQQVTLRCSPISGHKSVSWYQQVLGQGPQFIFQYYEKEERGRGNFPDRFSARQFPNYSSELNVNALLLGDSALYLCASSERLAGNENIQYFGAGTRLSVL.

CDR3 in DNA: TGTGCCAGCAGCTTAGTAAGAGCTAACTATGGCTACACCTTC. Its translation is CASSLVRANYGYTF. V and J are TRBV11-2 and TRBJ1-2; D gene ambiguous. Trimming took off 1 base at V and 0 bases at J, with 6 bases between the two ends. CDR3 length equals 14 residues. Germline CDR1 SGHAT, CDR2 FQNNGV.

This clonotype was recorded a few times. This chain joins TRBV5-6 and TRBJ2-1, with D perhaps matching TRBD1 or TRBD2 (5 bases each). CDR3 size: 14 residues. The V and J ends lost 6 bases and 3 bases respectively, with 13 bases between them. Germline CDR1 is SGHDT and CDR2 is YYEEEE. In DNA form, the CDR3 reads TGTGCCAGCATACGGGACCCCCTCTACAATGAGCAGTTCTTC. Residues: CASIRDPLYNEQFF.

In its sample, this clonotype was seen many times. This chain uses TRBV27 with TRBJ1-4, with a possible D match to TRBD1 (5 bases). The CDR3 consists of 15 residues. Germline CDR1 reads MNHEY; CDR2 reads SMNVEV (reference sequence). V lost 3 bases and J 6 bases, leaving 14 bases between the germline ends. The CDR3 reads CASSFTFGGDEKLFF. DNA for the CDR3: TGTGCCAGCAGTTTCACCTTCGGGGGGGATGAAAAACTGTTTTTT.

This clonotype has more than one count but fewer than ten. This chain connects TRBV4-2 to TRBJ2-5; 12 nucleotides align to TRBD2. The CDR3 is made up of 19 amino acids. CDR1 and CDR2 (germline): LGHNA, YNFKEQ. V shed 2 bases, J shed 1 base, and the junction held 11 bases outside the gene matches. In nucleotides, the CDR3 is TGTGCCAGCAGCCAACGAGTTTCGCTAGCGGGGGGGATCCAAGAGACCCAGTACTTC. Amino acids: CASSQRVSLAGGIQETQYF.

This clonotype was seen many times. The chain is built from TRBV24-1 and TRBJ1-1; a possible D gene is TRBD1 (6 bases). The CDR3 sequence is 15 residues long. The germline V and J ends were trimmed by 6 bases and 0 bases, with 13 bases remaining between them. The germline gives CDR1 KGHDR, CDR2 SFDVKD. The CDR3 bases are TGTGCCACCAGTTTTTGGGGGGCCCTGAACACTGAAGCTTTCTTT. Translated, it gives CATSFWGALNTEAFF.

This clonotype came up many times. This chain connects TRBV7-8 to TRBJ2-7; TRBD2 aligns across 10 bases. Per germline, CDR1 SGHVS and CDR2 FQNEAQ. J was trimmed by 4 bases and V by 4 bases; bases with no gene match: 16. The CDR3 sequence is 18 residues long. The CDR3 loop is CASSSRGSGGASVYEQYF. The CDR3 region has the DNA TGTGCCAGCAGCTCTAGGGGCAGCGGGGGGGCCTCGGTGTACGAGCAGTACTTC. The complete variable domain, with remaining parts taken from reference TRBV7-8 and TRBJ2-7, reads GAGVSQSPRYKVAKRGQDVALRCDPISGHVSLFWYQQALGQGPEFLTYFQNEAQLDKSGLPSDRFFAERPEGSVSTLKIQRTQQEDSAVYLCASSSRGSGGASVYEQYFGPGTRLTVT.

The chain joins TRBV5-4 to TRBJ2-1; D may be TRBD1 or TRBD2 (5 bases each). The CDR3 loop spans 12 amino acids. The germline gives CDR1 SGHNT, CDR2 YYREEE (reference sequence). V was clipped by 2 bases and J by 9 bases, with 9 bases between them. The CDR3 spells CASSLRGTEQFF. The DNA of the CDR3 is TGTGCCAGCAGCTTAAGAGGGACTGAGCAGTTCTTC.

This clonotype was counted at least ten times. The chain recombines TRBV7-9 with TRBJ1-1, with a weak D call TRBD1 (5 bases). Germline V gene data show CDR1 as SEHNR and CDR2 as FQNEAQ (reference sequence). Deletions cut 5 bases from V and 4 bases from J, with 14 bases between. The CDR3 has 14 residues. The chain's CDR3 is CASSHSPGGTEAFF. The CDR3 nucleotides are TGTGCCAGCAGCCACAGCCCGGGGGGCACTGAAGCTTTCTTT.

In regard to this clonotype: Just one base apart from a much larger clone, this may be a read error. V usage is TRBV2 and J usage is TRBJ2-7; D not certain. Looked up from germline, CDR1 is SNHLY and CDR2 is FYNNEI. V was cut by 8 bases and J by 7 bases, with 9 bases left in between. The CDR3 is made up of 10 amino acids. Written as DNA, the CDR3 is TGTGCCAGCTCTATGGATGAGCAGTACTTC. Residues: CASSMDEQYF.

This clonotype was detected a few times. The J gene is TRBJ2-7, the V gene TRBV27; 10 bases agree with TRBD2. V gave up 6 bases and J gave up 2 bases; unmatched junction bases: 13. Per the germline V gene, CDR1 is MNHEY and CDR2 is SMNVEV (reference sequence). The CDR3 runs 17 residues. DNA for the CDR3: TGTGCCAGCAGCCTCCAAGCTCCGGGACTAGCGCCCTACGAGCAGTACTTC. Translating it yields CASSLQAPGLAPYEQYF.

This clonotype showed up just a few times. The CDR3 here is CASSQVSGGAETQYF. CDR3 bases: TGCGCCAGCAGCCAAGTTAGCGGGGGGGCGGAGACCCAGTACTTC. The chain carries TRBV4-1 and TRBJ2-5; 11 nucleotides align to TRBD2. Trimming removed 1 base from V and 5 bases from J; junction bases left unmatched: 3. This CDR3 spans 15 amino acids. Germline loops: CDR1 MGHRA, CDR2 YSYEKL.

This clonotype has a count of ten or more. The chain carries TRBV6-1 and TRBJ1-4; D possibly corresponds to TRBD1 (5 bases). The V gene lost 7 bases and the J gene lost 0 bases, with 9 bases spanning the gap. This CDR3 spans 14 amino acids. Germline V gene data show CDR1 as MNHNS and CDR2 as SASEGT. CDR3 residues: CASNKGATNEKLFF. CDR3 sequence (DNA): TGTGCCAGCAACAAAGGGGCAACTAATGAAAAACTGTTTTTT.

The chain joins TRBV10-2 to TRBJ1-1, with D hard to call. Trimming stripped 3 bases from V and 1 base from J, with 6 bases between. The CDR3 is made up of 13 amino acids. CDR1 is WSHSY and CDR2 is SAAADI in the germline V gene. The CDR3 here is CASSETKNTEAFF. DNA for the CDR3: TGCGCCAGCAGTGAAACCAAGAACACTGAAGCTTTCTTT.

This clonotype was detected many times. The CDR3 DNA sequence: TGCGCCAGCAGCTTGGAGGTTTCGGGGGCCTCCTACGAGCAGTACTTC. It translates to CASSLEVSGASYEQYF. The chain has TRBV5-1 and TRBJ2-7; possibly TRBD1 or TRBD2 for D (6 bases each). V was cut by 0 bases and J by 0 bases, with 13 bases left in between. CDR3 length: 16 residues. Germline assignment: CDR1 SGHRS and CDR2 YFSETQ.

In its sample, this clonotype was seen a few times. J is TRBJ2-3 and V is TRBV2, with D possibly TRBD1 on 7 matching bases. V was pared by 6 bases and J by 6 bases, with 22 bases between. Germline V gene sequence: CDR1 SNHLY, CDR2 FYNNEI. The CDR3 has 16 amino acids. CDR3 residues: CASSPRGGGLSDTQYF. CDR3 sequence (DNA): TGTGCCAGCAGCCCCCGTGGAGGGGGCCTTAGTGATACGCAGTATTTT.

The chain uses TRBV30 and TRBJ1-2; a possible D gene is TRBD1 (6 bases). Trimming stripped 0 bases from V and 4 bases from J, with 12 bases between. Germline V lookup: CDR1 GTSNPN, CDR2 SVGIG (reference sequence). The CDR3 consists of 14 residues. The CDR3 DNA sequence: TGTGCCTGGAGTGTACCAGGGGACTTCTATGGCTACACCTTC. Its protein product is CAWSVPGDFYGYTF.

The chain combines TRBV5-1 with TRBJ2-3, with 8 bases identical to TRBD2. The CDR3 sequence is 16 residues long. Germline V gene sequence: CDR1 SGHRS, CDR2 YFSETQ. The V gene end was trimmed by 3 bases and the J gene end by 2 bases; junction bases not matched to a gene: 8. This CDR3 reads CASSYPGLEITDTQYF. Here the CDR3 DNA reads TGCGCCAGCAGCTATCCGGGACTAGAGATCACAGATACGCAGTATTTT.